A selection of T cell receptor beta chains follows, all from one sample in a study of OX40 agonist ivuxolimab in advanced cancers. The assay was immunoSEQ multiplex PCR, and TCRdb's table has in-frame clones only and misses some. The sample includes around 100,000 clones, approximately 87% seen only once; the top ten take more than 5.5%. The source was CD4+ or CD8+ T cells sorted from blood, collected in a trial of the OX40 agonist ivuxolimab. All receptors derive from an adult with an advanced solid tumor such as melanoma, head and neck, liver or kidney cancer. Each CDR3 is given with its conserved first and last residue. D genes are given only for firm matches. The size of a clone is reported for some rows only, either as once, few or many, or as a class for expanded clones.

-	TRBJ1-6	-	TRBV4-1	CASSQLFLRGSSYNSPLHF	TGCGCCAGCAGCCAACTCTTTCTCAGGGGAAGCTCCTATAATTCACCCCTCCACTTT
-	TRBJ2-1	-	TRBV11-3	CASSPRVSNEQFF	TGTGCCAGCAGCCCTAGGGTAAGCAATGAGCAGTTCTTC
-	TRBJ1-6	many	TRBV7-2	CASNSLLRNSPLHF	TGTGCCAGCAACTCTTTATTGCGGAATTCACCCCTCCACTTT
TRBD2	TRBJ2-1	-	TRBV27	CASSLGTSGKNEQFF	TGTGCCAGCAGTTTAGGTACTAGCGGGAAAAATGAGCAGTTCTTC
-	TRBJ1-5	-	TRBV7-6	CASSLQSGLNQPQHF	TGTGCCAGCAGCTTACAGTCAGGTCTTAATCAGCCCCAGCATTTT
-	TRBJ1-1	-	TRBV6-1	CASSEPRGVSTEAFF	TGTGCCAGCAGTGAACCCCGGGGGGTGAGCACTGAAGCTTTCTTT
-	TRBJ1-6	-	TRBV30	CAWKGTVNSPLHF	TGTGCCTGGAAAGGGACGGTAAATTCACCCCTCCACTTT
TRBD1	TRBJ2-6	few	TRBV19	CASSSGTVSRAGANVLTF	TGTGCCAGTAGTTCTGGGACAGTATCTCGGGCTGGGGCCAACGTCCTGACTTTC
TRBD1	TRBJ1-1	-	TRBV5-1	CASSPDRGPVDTEAFF	TGCGCCAGCAGCCCCGACAGGGGGCCAGTGGACACTGAAGCTTTCTTT
-	TRBJ2-1	-	TRBV5-1	CASSFTDNEQFF	TGCGCCAGCAGCTTCACTGACAATGAGCAGTTCTTC
-	TRBJ2-5	-	TRBV19	CASSLAHQETQYF	TGTGCCAGTAGCCTAGCGCACCAAGAGACCCAGTACTTC
TRBD1	TRBJ2-7	-	TRBV7-2	CASSLVLTGGLEQYF	TGTGCCAGCAGCTTAGTTCTGACAGGGGGCCTCGAGCAGTACTTC
-	TRBJ2-5	-	TRBV5-1	CASSPLGGETQYF	TGCGCCAGCAGCCCCTTAGGAGGGGAGACCCAGTACTTC
TRBD2	TRBJ2-1	-	TRBV6-5	CASSRSGRANEQFF	TGTGCCAGCAGTCGTAGCGGGAGGGCAAATGAGCAGTTCTTC
-	TRBJ1-1	medium-sized	TRBV7-2	CASSLSPPPMRSEAFF	TGTGCCAGCAGCTTATCCCCTCCCCCGATGAGGAGTGAAGCTTTCTTT
-	TRBJ1-1	-	TRBV7-9	CASSRSTEAFF	TGTGCCAGCAGCAGGAGCACTGAAGCTTTCTTT
-	TRBJ2-5	-	TRBV11-2	CASSERETQYF	TGTGCCAGCAGCGAGCGGGAGACCCAGTACTTC
-	TRBJ2-7	-	TRBV5-1	CASSLGKGPPSYEQYF	TGCGCCAGCAGCTTGGGGAAGGGACCCCCCTCCTACGAGCAGTACTTC
-	TRBJ2-7	-	TRBV5-6	CAGSTRDNSYEQYF	TGTGCCGGCAGTACCCGGGACAACTCCTACGAGCAGTACTTC
-	TRBJ1-5	-	TRBV6-6	CASRGGGVGNQPQHF	TGTGCCAGCAGAGGTGGGGGGGTGGGCAATCAGCCCCAGCATTTT
-	TRBJ1-1	once	TRBV7-3	CASSPGRDTEAFF	TGTGCCAGCAGCCCAGGGAGGGATACTGAAGCTTTCTTT
-	TRBJ1-2	-	TRBV21-1	CASSKDPGTGNYGYTF	TGTGCCAGCAGCAAAGACCCCGGGACAGGGAACTATGGCTACACCTTC
TRBD2	TRBJ2-5	once	TRBV27	CASSASGRAKTQYF	TGTGCCAGCAGTGCTAGCGGGAGGGCGAAGACCCAGTACTTC
TRBD1	TRBJ2-7	-	TRBV5-1	CASRDRMGYEQYF	TGCGCCAGCAGGGACAGGATGGGCTACGAGCAGTACTTC
-	TRBJ2-3	-	TRBV6-1	CASSERQGITDTQYF	TGTGCCAGCAGTGAACGGCAGGGGATCACAGATACGCAGTATTTT
-	TRBJ1-1	-	TRBV9	CASSAGHLNTEAFF	TGTGCCAGCAGCGCGGGACATTTGAACACTGAAGCTTTCTTT
TRBD1	TRBJ1-1	-	TRBV7-8	CASSYRDRGKNTEAFF	TGTGCCAGCAGCTACCGGGACAGGGGAAAGAACACTGAAGCTTTCTTT
-	TRBJ2-4	-	TRBV28	CASSRQQAKNIQYF	TGTGCCAGCAGCAGACAGCAAGCCAAAAACATTCAGTACTTC
-	TRBJ1-2	-	TRBV5-8	CASSPVPGGRSNYGYTF	TGTGCCAGCAGCCCAGTTCCTGGCGGCAGGAGCAACTATGGCTACACCTTC